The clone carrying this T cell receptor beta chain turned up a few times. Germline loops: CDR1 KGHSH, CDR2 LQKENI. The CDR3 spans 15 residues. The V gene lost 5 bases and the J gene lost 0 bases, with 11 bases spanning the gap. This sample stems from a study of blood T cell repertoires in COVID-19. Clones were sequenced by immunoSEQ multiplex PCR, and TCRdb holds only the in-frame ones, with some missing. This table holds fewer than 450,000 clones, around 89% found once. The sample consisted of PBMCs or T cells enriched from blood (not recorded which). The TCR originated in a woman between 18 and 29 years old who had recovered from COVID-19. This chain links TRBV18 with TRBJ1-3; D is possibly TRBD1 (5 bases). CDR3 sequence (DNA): TGTGCCAGCTCATCCGCAGGGAACTCTGGAAACACCATATATTTT. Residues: CASSSAGNSGNTIYF.